This paragraph covers one T cell receptor beta chain sequence. This specimen belongs to a study of blood T cell repertoires in COVID-19. Study-wide context: Samples came from the United States, Italy and Spain, spanning acute and convalescent COVID-19. Sources were T cells, B-cell-depleted T cells, or PBMCs; the material itself was cDNA or gDNA.

Original handling: How many nucleated cells were present was estimated from reference gene primer amplification. Assay: immunoSEQ multiplex PCR; the TCRdb copy retains only in-frame clones and omits some. Clone size and V and J calls were adopted from that table, with D and trimming inferred from the DNA. The sample includes approximately 140,000 clones, 79% of them seen just once. The V gene lost 6 bases and the J gene lost 5 bases, with 29 bases spanning the gap. Germline V gene lookup returns CDR1 LNHDA and CDR2 SQIVND (reference sequence). The CDR3 spans 18 residues. This TCR was sampled from a man between 60 and 70 years old with acute or convalescent COVID-19. The chain joins TRBV19 to TRBJ2-7, with D perhaps TRBD1 (5 bases). Sequencing was performed on peripheral blood. CDR3 DNA: TGTGCCAGTAGAGATGGGGCCGAGCTGGAGAGGTTTGGGGACGAGCAGTACTTC. Translated, it gives CASRDGAELERFGDEQYF.